The subject of this entry is one T cell receptor (beta chain). Its antigen is currently unknown. This sample is drawn from a study of shared clonotypes between healthy human individuals. Several immunoSEQ plates received, in even portions, the genomic DNA of each subset. Repertoires were generated with immunoSEQ multiplex PCR, while TCRdb's copy carries only in-frame clones and drops some. The repertoire has approximately 1,500,000 clones, 96% of them found once; the top ten carry 0.95% to 1.5%. Findings and caveats of the study: Naive subsets typically showed greater estimated richness than memory subsets.

From germline, CDR1 is KGHSH and CDR2 LQKENI. Trimming removed 2 bases at V and 9 bases at J, with 14 bases between. The CDR3 extends over 14 amino acids. This clonotype was sampled from a man aged 25 to 40 in good health. The chain uses TRBV18 and TRBJ2-1; perhaps TRBD2 as D (6 bases). The sample was naive CD4+ T cells sorted from blood. Indicated subset: CD45RA+ positively selected. The CDR3 loop reads CASSPGGAGSEQFF. The DNA for the CDR3 is TGTGCCAGCTCACCAGGAGGGGCAGGGAGTGAGCAGTTCTTC.